This T cell receptor (beta chain) derives from a study of cytomegalovirus exposure and HLA in healthy donors (dated by TCRdb to between 2016 and 2019). As for the study more broadly: An earlier analysis of about 560 of the donors reported about 260 Gb of sequence data and 117 million unique TCR beta sequences obtained from roughly 170 million T cells. Roughly 300 gigabases of sequencing data and around 88 million unique TCR sequences made up an early release that covered fewer than 650 HLA-typed donors. Of the 398 genotyped donors, roughly 76% were placed in the genetic ancestry cluster associated with self-reported Caucasian donors. The study was designed to test whether signatures of past pathogen exposure could be identified by cataloging public T cell receptors. The T cell repertoires of under 700 subjects were profiled by immunosequencing and related to cytomegalovirus serostatus. Along with the roughly 700-subject first cohort, a separate validation cohort of over a hundred different subjects was used. High-throughput TCR immunosequencing, statistical association of individual TCRs with disease status, and machine learning were combined to predict cytomegalovirus infection status. A later analysis re-analyzed previously published TCR beta repertoires from approximately 670 donors and added high-resolution HLA genotyping to study TCR occurrence patterns. In the later analysis, no new phenotypic data were used to find candidate immune exposures; instead, reliance was placed on TCR beta sequences and their occurrence across donors. An earlier analysis of more than 450 of the donors used high-throughput TCR beta sequencing to judge whether each TCR beta V gene segment behaved as functional or pseudogenic. Alongside the repertoire data, information on donor age, sex, ethnicity and CMV serostatus was compiled. In a later genetic analysis, genome-wide SNP genotypes for about three fifths of the roughly 670 donors were used, and that subset was treated as a discovery cohort. All discovery cohort repertoires had been generated on a single sequencing platform. HLA typing included class I and class II loci at four-digit resolution. The number of typed donors differed by locus: about 620-640 for A, B, C, DRB1 and DQB1; 500 to 550 for DQA1; 606 for DPA1; and some 450 for DPB1. A few DR-DQ haplotypes were treated as single units for association and clustering because of strong linkage in the cohort. On average, 235,054 unique TCR beta nucleotide sequences were sequenced per donor among 398 genotyped donors of the cohort, with roughly 19% of those sequences being non-productive.

The cohort consisted of fewer than 700 healthy bone marrow donors. At the time of sampling, all cohort members were nominally healthy, though unrecorded immune exposures were likely present. The donor tested CMV seronegative, placing the donor among the approximately 400 seronegative members of the cohort. Each donor provided a peripheral blood sample, and peripheral blood mononuclear cells were used for TCR beta sequencing. The Qiagen DNeasy Blood Extraction Kit was used to extract genomic DNA from the blood cell samples. From its cysteine to its phenylalanine, the CDR3 spans 13 amino acids. Only the CDR3 part of the read is kept: 39 bases, read in frame from the first base. The junction shows trimming of 3 bases on V and 4 bases on J, plus 9 bases between the germline ends. CDR1 and CDR2 (SGHAT, FQNNGV) derive from the germline V gene. Library construction relied on the immunoSEQ multiplex PCR assay. For the multiplex PCR, a mixture combining 60 forward primers for TCR Vbeta segments and 13 reverse primers for TCR Jbeta segments was used. The CDR3 region of rearranged TCR beta genes was amplified from genomic DNA by a multiplex PCR assay. On the Illumina HiSeq System, the amplified TCR beta libraries were sequenced as 87-base-pair reads. On the study's bioinformatics: In a later analysis, some 80 million unique TCR beta chains were counted across the 500 to 850 repertoires, and roughly 10 million of these chains were shared by at least two donors. Raw reads were error-corrected and collapsed into unique sequences with a nearest-neighbor algorithm that merged closely related sequences to remove PCR and sequencing errors. V, D and J gene segments were assigned by aligning CDR3 sequences to IMGT reference sequences. For a sequence to be retained, at least a six-nucleotide match to both a V gene segment and a J gene segment was required. Rearrangements were called productive when the CDR3 lacked stop codons and stayed in frame with V and J; all others were non-productive. CDR3 was defined according to IMGT convention as the region running from the second conserved V-encoded cysteine to the conserved J-encoded phenylalanine. In an earlier analysis of roughly 610 of the donors, sequences lacking an unambiguous match to a single V gene segment were excluded. In an earlier analysis of some 590 of the donors, a V segment was called functional when productive rearrangements were above 56.7%, and segregating when the standard deviation between donors exceeded 5%. A statistical classification framework was built to diagnose cytomegalovirus status from the catalog of TCR beta chain sequences. In a later analysis, TCR nucleotide sequences were compared against IMGT/GENE-DB human TR gene sequences so that V and J genes could be assigned. The TCRdist pipeline was used in a later analysis to assign CDR3 sequences and most-parsimonious VDJ recombination scenarios. A later analysis defined each TCR beta chain by its CDR3 amino acid sequence plus V-gene family, and excluded reads lacking a unique V-gene family. A later analysis removed 500 to 600 highly shared, low-generation-probability nucleotide sequences to deal with suspected cross-contamination and a sequencing artifact. In a later analysis, a clonal expansion index for each public chain was calculated from normalized within-repertoire ranks of inferred template counts. Generation probabilities in a later analysis came from a VDJ recombination model fitted to out-of-frame rearrangements, and those results were checked against IGoR. In a later analysis, hypergeometric tests were used to score TCR-TCR, TCR-HLA and TCR-CMV co-occurrence, with a repertoire-size bias correction applied to TCR pairs. In a later analysis, false discovery rates were estimated by permuting HLA or CMV assignments 20 times. In a later analysis, co-occurring TCRs were grouped using DBSCAN, with TCRdist sequence similarity added in when clustering inside HLA-allele-positive subsets. Repertoires with fewer than 30,000 or more than 120,000 public chains were left out of co-occurrence clustering, as were four to six repertoires with anomalous nucleotide sharing. Not all clones reach the TCRdb copy of this immuneACCESS table, which keeps in-frame sequences only. Checked studies attribute under half of the gap to unresolved V genes and leave the rest unexplained. Clonal size and the V and J genes are those of that table, whereas D and trimming came from the DNA. For this sample the table gives around 150,000 clones, of which 60% to 80% were detected only once. Approximately 5.1% of the sample belongs to the ten largest clones.

Remarks on this clone: Its antigen is not yet known. One base away there is no much larger clone; base qualities are not given.

Broader findings and caveats from the paper: According to a later genetic analysis, donors in an Asian-associated ancestry cluster had fewer N-insertions in productive TCRs than the roughly 700-donor mean. A cluster of highly shared sequence variants was judged likely to represent a technical artifact of the sequencing pipeline. Only TCR beta chains were sequenced in this cohort, and the absence of alpha or paired-chain data limited detectable features. Roughly uniform sequencing depth across donors was assumed in presence/absence analyses, although this assumption may not hold. A later analysis found that most CMV-associated TCR beta chains appeared HLA-restricted, with HLA associations seemingly driven largely by CMV exposure. It was suggested by the authors that the approach could potentially be generalized to other disease states and immunological phenotypes. In a later analysis, the rate of TCR association differed among HLA loci, with DRB1 alleles having the most associated TCRs and HLA-C alleles having the fewest. A later analysis reported that several top co-occurrence clusters appeared linked to parvovirus B19, influenza, CMV and Epstein-Barr virus. HLA typing was unavailable for some donors at each locus, so association tests used only the typed subset. Some IMGT-functional V segments, including TRBV6-2 and TRBV6-3, could not be distinguished by the 87-base-pair reads and were therefore excluded. Most TCR sequences were seen in very few donors, while some public TCRs were found in many individuals. Cytomegalovirus status was reported to be diagnosed by the classifier with high specificity and sensitivity in both the original and validation cohorts. When HLA alleles, especially DR and DQ, strongly co-occurred, TCR associations were difficult to assign to individual alleles. In a later analysis, HLA-associated TCR beta chains were found to be more clonally expanded and to have lower generation probabilities than equally common non-associated chains. The study gave a list of some 150 TCR beta chains associated with cytomegalovirus. Broadly in line with IMGT annotations, most TCR beta V segments showed up in productive rearrangements about 87% or about 30% of the time in an earlier analysis of several hundred of the donors. In vitro tests confirmed that a few of the cytomegalovirus-associated TCR beta chains recognize cytomegalovirus antigens. A further reported finding was that TCR beta sequences accurately predicted the HLA-A and HLA-B alleles for most subjects in the first cohort. Immune exposure information for the cohort was limited to CMV serostatus. Linkage disequilibrium might explain the correlated functional status among segregating V segments, but an unknown experimental factor could not be excluded. An association between a missense DCLRE1C variant and V-gene and J-gene trimming of TCR beta chains was found in a later genetic analysis and replicated in an independent cohort. Specific HLA alleles were associated with 16,951 TCR beta sequences at a false discovery rate of 0.05 in a later analysis. Because counts were too low, 15 or so rarely observed V segments, including chromosome 9 orphons, were excluded from the earlier analysis of under 650 of the donors.

Sequenced: PBMCs. The clonotype was recovered from a male donor in good health and CMV-seronegative. The chain joins TRBV11-2 to TRBJ1-2, with the D gene not confidently named. The DNA sequence reads TGTGCCAGCAGCTTCGGGTCCCCCTATGGCTACACCTTC. It encodes CASSFGSPYGYTF.